The entry below gives a single TCR beta chain sequence along with its context. At one end the junction does not follow the germline gene, possibly because of a read error. The record originates from a study of blood T cell repertoires in COVID-19. From germline, CDR1 is SSHAT and CDR2 FNYEAQ (reference sequence). The CDR3 contains 15 residues. Using immunoSEQ multiplex PCR, the repertoire was profiled, and TCRdb retains in-frame clones only, with some absent. The sample consists of around 280,000 clones, around 88% of them appearing once. The receptor was isolated from a woman younger than 45 who had recovered from COVID-19. J is TRBJ2-2 and V is TRBV7-7, with 12 bases fitting TRBD2. The source material was peripheral blood. The CDR3 region is CASSEGLAGPGELFF. For the CDR3, the DNA is TGTGCTAGCAGCGAAGGACTAGCGGGACCCGGGGAGCTGTTTTTT.